One sample yielded the 21 T cell receptor beta chains listed below, sequenced in a study of response to subunit inactivated influenza vaccine. MiXCR, applied by TCRdb to the RT-PCR reads, yields one record per CDR3 protein. The data hold approximately 230,000 distinct CDR3 sequences, with approximately 12% observed a single time. This material consisted of non-naive T cells sorted from PBMCs, taken 14 to 15 days before vaccination. All receptors come from a man aged 50 to 60 who received an inactivated influenza vaccine.

V and J are TRBV11-2 and TRBJ2-1; TRBD1 is a possible D gene (6 bases). V was shortened by 5 bases and J by 5 bases, with 13 bases between the two germline ends. This CDR3 contains 14 residues. The germline V gene has CDR1 SGHAT and CDR2 FQNNGV. Written as DNA, the CDR3 is TGTGCCAGCAGCCTACCGCGGACAGACAATGAGCAGTTCTTC. It yields the protein CASSLPRTDNEQFF.

This clonotype has more than one count but fewer than ten. The chain recombines TRBV20-1 with TRBJ2-3; 8 nucleotides agree with TRBD2. CDR1 DFQATT and CDR2 SNEGSKA come from the germline V gene (reference sequence). V was clipped by 6 bases and J by 2 bases; unmatched bases: 10. The CDR3 contains 15 residues. CDR3 coding DNA: TGCAGTGCCATGCGGGGGGCCAAACTCACAGATACGCAGTATTTT. This codes for CSAMRGAKLTDTQYF.

This clonotype was detected a few times. The J gene is TRBJ2-5, the V gene TRBV7-9, with D maybe TRBD2 (6 bases). CDR3 length: 12 residues. V lost 10 bases and J 3 bases, leaving 12 bases between the germline ends. CDR1 SEHNR and CDR2 FQNEAQ come from the germline V gene (reference sequence). The CDR3 here is CATKGGKETQYF. CDR3 nucleotide sequence: TGTGCCACCAAGGGCGGGAAAGAGACCCAGTACTTC.

The gene calls are TRBV28 and TRBJ2-7; 11 bases align to TRBD1. This CDR3 region has 15 residues. J was trimmed by 4 bases and V by 5 bases; bases with no gene match: 7. From germline, CDR1 is MDHEN and CDR2 SYDVKM. The CDR3 region is CASSPSRDRGYEQYF. CDR3 coding DNA: TGTGCCAGCAGTCCTTCTCGGGACAGGGGGTACGAGCAGTACTTC. Full variable domain (outside the CDR3, taken from reference TRBV28 and TRBJ2-7): DVKVTQSSRYLVKRTGEKVFLECVQDMDHENMFWYRQDPGLGLRLIYFSYDVKMKEKGDIPEGYSVSREKKERFSLILESASTNQTSMYLCASSPSRDRGYEQYFGPGTRLTVT.

The V call is TRBV2, the J call TRBJ2-7, with D possibly being TRBD1 or TRBD2 (5 bases each). Trimming pared 7 bases from V and 0 bases from J, leaving 13 bases between. Germline CDR1 SNHLY, CDR2 FYNNEI. The CDR3 sequence is 14 residues long. Here the CDR3 reads CASTNEGTSYEQYF. The CDR3 DNA follows: TGTGCCAGCACCAATGAGGGGACCTCCTACGAGCAGTACTTC.

Remarks on this clonotype: A much larger clone lies a single base off, so this may be a read error. The chain joins TRBV14 to TRBJ2-1; possible D gene TRBD2, 7 bases. The CDR3 covers 15 residues. Germline V CDR1 and CDR2: SGHDN, FVKESK. CDR3 sequence reads: CASSQVGGAGNELFF. CDR3 sequence (DNA): TGTGCCAGCAGCCAAGTAGGGGGGGCAGGTAATGAGCTGTTCTTC.

The gene calls are TRBV6-1 and TRBJ1-1; D is uncertain. Trimming removed 3 bases from V and 11 bases from J, with 13 bases in between. Looked up from germline, CDR1 is MNHNS and CDR2 is SASEGT. CDR3 size: 12 residues. For the CDR3, the DNA is TGTGCCAGCAGTGACGAGAGTCGTCGCGCTTTCTTT. Encoded protein: CASSDESRRAFF.

V is TRBV24-1 and J is TRBJ2-7; the match to TRBD1 covers 9 bases. Germline V gene data show CDR1 as KGHDR and CDR2 as SFDVKD. Trimming cost V 11 bases and J 4 bases; bases outside gene matches: 11. The CDR3 spans 14 residues. In DNA, the CDR3 is TGTGCCAACCACAGGGGGCGAAAAAATTACGAGCAGTACTTC. It codes for CANHRGRKNYEQYF.

The chain uses TRBV20-1 and TRBJ2-5, with D unresolved. The CDR3 consists of 15 residues. The V end lost 0 bases, the J end lost 1 base, and 12 bases lay between the germline ends. CDR1 and CDR2 (germline): DFQATT, SNEGSKA (reference sequence). The CDR3 protein is CSARDFLGTQETQYF. Here the CDR3 DNA reads TGCAGTGCTAGAGATTTTTTGGGAACCCAAGAGACCCAGTACTTC.

This clonotype was picked up a small number of times. The rearrangement joins TRBV5-1 to TRBJ2-3, with 9 bases identical to TRBD2. V lost 4 bases, J lost 4 bases, and 1 base stayed unmatched. The CDR3 runs to 13 residues. Germline CDR1 SGHRS, CDR2 YFSETQ. CDR3: CASSGGRADTQYF. As DNA, the CDR3 is TGCGCCAGCAGCGGCGGGAGGGCAGATACGCAGTATTTT.

The rearrangement joins TRBV4-2 to TRBJ2-5; the match to TRBD2 covers 13 bases. Per germline, CDR1 LGHNA and CDR2 YNFKEQ. The CDR3 is made up of 17 amino acids. V shed 2 bases, J shed 5 bases, and the junction held 8 bases outside the gene matches. Written as DNA, the CDR3 is TGTGCCAGCAGCCAAAGGACTAGCGGGGGTTGGGGGGAGACCCAGTACTTC. It is translated as CASSQRTSGGWGETQYF.

This clonotype was seen repeatedly, ten times or more. This sequence joins TRBV7-9 and TRBJ2-2; TRBD2 might be the D (5 bases). The V and J ends lost 6 bases and 3 bases respectively, with 17 bases between them. CDR1 is SEHNR, CDR2 FQNEAQ, per germline (reference sequence). The CDR3 sequence is 16 residues long. The CDR3 is CASRPPLRRDTGELFF. CDR3 sequence (DNA): TGTGCCAGCAGGCCTCCCCTCCGGCGGGACACCGGGGAGCTGTTTTTT.

This clonotype has more than one count but fewer than ten. The chain is built from TRBV7-9 and TRBJ1-1; TRBD1 might be the D (5 bases). The CDR3 is 17 residues long. The germline V gene has CDR1 SEHNR and CDR2 FQNEAQ (reference sequence). V gave up 1 base and J gave up 1 base, with 16 bases separating them. The CDR3 DNA reads TGTGCCAGCAGCTTAGGGGGGGGTTTACCCCAGAACACTGAAGCTTTCTTT. Protein product: CASSLGGGLPQNTEAFF. Drawing the rest from reference TRBV7-9 and TRBJ1-1, the complete variable domain is DTGVSQNPRHKITKRGQNVTFRCDPISEHNRLYWYRQTLGQGPEFLTYFQNEAQLEKSRLLSDRFSAERPKGSFSTLEIQRTEQGDSAMYLCASSLGGGLPQNTEAFFGQGTRLTVV.

The rearrangement uses TRBV5-5 and TRBJ2-3; the D gene is possibly TRBD1 (5 bases). The germline gives CDR1 SGHKS, CDR2 YYEKEE (reference sequence). CDR3 length equals 15 residues. Trimming took 4 bases from V and 3 from J, leaving 15 bases between them. The CDR3 nucleotides read TGTGCCAGCAGCCAAATCACAGGTTTTACAGATACGCAGTATTTT. Translated: CASSQITGFTDTQYF. Using reference TRBV5-5 and TRBJ2-3 for the parts outside the CDR3, the full variable domain is DAGVTQSPTHLIKTRGQQVTLRCSPISGHKSVSWYQQVLGQGPQFIFQYYEKEERGRGNFPDRFSARQFPNYSSELNVNALLLGDSALYLCASSQITGFTDTQYFGPGTRLTVL.

The rearrangement links TRBV29-1 to TRBJ2-7; no reliable D call. Germline V CDR1 and CDR2: SQVTM, ANQGSEA. This CDR3 spans 12 amino acids. V lost 5 bases to trimming and J lost 5 bases, with 13 bases between them. The CDR3 DNA reads as TGCAGCGTTAGTTCGGGTTTCGACGAGCAGTACTTC. Its protein product is CSVSSGFDEQYF.

This clonotype turned up a few times. The chain combines TRBV20-1 with TRBJ2-7, with TRBD2 matching over 9 bases. CDR1 is DFQATT, CDR2 SNEGSKA, per germline (reference sequence). The CDR3 runs to 14 residues. V shed 2 bases and J 9 bases; nucleotides not matched to a gene: 11. This chain's CDR3 is CSARPGASGVVQYF. DNA of the CDR3: TGCAGTGCTAGACCGGGGGCTAGCGGGGTTGTGCAGTACTTC.

The rearrangement links TRBV4-2 to TRBJ1-2; D call uncertain. CDR3 length equals 15 residues. Germline V gives CDR1 LGHNA, CDR2 YNFKEQ. V shed 4 bases and J shed 8 bases, with 20 bases lying between them. The CDR3 DNA follows: TGTGCCAGCAGCCCCGCTGGGTCAGAAAAAGAAGGCTACACCTTC. Its protein is CASSPAGSEKEGYTF.

This clonotype was observed many times. The chain links TRBV28 to TRBJ1-1, with D unresolved. Per germline, CDR1 MDHEN and CDR2 SYDVKM. This CDR3 comprises 12 residues. V was shortened by 9 bases and J by 2 bases, with 10 bases between the two germline ends. For the CDR3, the DNA is TGTGCCAGTAGAGAGCTTAACACTGAAGCTTTCTTT. Protein sequence: CASRELNTEAFF.

This clonotype was seen only a few times. The chain recombines TRBV4-1 with TRBJ2-3; 8 positions agree with TRBD2. This CDR3 has 19 amino acids. Germline-derived CDR1 and CDR2 are MGHRA and YSYEKL. Losses at the gene ends were 0 bases for V and 2 bases for J; bases not matched to a gene: 13. The CDR3 is CASSQDWVAGSHSTDTQYF. The DNA of the CDR3 is TGCGCCAGCAGCCAAGATTGGGTAGCGGGGAGTCACTCCACAGATACGCAGTATTTT.

This clonotype appeared a few times. The rearrangement joins TRBV27 to TRBJ1-4; D is unclear. Trimming stripped 2 bases from V and 7 bases from J, with 11 bases between. The V gene's germline CDR1 is MNHEY and CDR2 SMNVEV (reference sequence). The CDR3 is made up of 14 amino acids. As DNA, the CDR3 is TGTGCCAGCAGTTTACTAGGCGTGGGTGAAAAACTGTTTTTT. As protein: CASSLLGVGEKLFF.

Ten or more counts support this clonotype. V and J are TRBV28 and TRBJ2-3; 9 nucleotides agree with TRBD2. From germline, CDR1 is MDHEN and CDR2 SYDVKM. This CDR3 is 16 amino acids long. J lost 4 bases, V lost 5 bases, and 10 bases had no gene match. The CDR3 is CASSPLEIAGADTQYF. The CDR3 DNA reads as TGTGCCAGCAGTCCCCTAGAGATAGCGGGAGCAGATACGCAGTATTTT.